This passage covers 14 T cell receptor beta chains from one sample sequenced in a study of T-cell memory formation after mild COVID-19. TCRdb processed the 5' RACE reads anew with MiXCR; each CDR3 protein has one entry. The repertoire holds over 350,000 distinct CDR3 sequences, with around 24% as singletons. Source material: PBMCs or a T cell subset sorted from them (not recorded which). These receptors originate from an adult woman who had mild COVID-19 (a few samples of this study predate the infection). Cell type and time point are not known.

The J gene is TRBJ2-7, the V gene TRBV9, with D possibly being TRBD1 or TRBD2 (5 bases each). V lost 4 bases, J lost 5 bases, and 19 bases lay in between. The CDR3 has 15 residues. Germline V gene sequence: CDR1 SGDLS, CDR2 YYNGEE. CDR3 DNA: TGTGCCAGCAGCCTCCTAGGGACGCCCTTGGACGAGCAGTACTTC. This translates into CASSLLGTPLDEQYF.

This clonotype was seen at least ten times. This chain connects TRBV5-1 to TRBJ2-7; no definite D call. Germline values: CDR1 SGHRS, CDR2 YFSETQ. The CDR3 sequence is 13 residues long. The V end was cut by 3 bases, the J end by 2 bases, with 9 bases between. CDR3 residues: CASSYDRAYEQYF. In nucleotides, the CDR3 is TGCGCCAGCAGCTACGACCGGGCCTACGAGCAGTACTTC.

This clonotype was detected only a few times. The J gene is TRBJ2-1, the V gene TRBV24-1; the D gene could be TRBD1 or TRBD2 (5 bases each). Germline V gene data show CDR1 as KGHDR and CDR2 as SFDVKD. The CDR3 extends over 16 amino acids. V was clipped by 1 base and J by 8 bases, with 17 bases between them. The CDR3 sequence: CATSDLAQRGVDEQFF. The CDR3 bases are TGTGCCACCAGTGATTTAGCGCAAAGAGGGGTGGATGAGCAGTTCTTC.

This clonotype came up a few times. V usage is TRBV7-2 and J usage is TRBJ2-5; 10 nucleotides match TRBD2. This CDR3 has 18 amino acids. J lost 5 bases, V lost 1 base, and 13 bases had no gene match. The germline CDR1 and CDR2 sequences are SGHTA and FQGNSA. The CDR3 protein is CASSLEGWSSGRVETQYF. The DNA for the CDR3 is TGTGCCAGCAGCTTAGAGGGTTGGTCTAGCGGGAGAGTGGAGACCCAGTACTTC.

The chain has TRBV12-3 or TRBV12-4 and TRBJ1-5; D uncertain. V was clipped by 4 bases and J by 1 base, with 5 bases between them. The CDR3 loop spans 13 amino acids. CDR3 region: CASSWASNQPQHF. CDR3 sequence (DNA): TGTGCCAGCAGTTGGGCCAGCAATCAGCCCCAGCATTTT.

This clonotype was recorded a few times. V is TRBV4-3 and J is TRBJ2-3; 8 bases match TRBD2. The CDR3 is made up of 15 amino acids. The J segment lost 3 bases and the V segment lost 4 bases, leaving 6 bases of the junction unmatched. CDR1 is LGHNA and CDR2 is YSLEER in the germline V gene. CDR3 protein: CASSRVGGRTDTQYF. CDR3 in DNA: TGCGCCAGCAGCCGTGTCGGCGGGAGGACAGATACGCAGTATTTT.

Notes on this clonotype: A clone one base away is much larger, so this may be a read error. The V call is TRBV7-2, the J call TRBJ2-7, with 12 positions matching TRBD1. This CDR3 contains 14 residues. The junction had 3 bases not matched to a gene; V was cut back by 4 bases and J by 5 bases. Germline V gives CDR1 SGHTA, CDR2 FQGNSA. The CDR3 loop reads CASSSGTGGNEQYF. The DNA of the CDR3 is TGTGCCAGCAGCTCCGGGACAGGGGGCAACGAGCAGTACTTC.

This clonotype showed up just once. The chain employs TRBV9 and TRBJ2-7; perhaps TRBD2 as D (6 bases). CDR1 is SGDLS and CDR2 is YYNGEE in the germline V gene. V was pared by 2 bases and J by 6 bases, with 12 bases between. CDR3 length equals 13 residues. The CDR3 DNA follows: TGTGCCAGCAGCGTTATCGGAGCGGGCGAGCAGTACTTC. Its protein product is CASSVIGAGEQYF.

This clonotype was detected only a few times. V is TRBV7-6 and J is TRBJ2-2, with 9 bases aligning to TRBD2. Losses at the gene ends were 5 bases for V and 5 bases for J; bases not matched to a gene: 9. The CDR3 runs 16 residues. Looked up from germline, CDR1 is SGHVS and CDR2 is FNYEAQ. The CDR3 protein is CASSPRTSVETGELFF. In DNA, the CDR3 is TGTGCCAGCAGCCCACGGACTAGCGTGGAAACCGGGGAGCTGTTTTTT. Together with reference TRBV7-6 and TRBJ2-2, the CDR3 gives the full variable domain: GAGVSQSPRYKVTKRGQDVALRCDPISGHVSLYWYRQALGQGPEFLTYFNYEAQQDKSGLPNDRFSAERPEGSISTLTIQRTEQRDSAMYRCASSPRTSVETGELFFGEGSRLTVL.

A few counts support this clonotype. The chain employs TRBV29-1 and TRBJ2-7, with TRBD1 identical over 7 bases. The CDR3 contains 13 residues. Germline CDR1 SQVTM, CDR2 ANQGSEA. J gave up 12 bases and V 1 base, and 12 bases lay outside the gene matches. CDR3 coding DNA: TGCAGCGTTGAAGCGGATAGACAGGGAGATTTGTACTTC. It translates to CSVEADRQGDLYF.

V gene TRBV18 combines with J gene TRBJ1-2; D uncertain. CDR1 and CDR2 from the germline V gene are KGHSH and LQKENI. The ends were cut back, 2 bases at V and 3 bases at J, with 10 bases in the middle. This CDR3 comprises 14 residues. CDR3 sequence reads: CASSPDRTDYGYTF. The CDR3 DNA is TGTGCCAGCTCACCAGACCGAACGGACTATGGCTACACCTTC.

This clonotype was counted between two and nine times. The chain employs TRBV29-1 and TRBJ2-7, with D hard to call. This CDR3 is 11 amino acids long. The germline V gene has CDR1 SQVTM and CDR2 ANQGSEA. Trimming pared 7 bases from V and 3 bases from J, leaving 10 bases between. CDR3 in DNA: TGCAGCGGTTCATTCGACTACGAGCAGTACTTC. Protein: CSGSFDYEQYF.

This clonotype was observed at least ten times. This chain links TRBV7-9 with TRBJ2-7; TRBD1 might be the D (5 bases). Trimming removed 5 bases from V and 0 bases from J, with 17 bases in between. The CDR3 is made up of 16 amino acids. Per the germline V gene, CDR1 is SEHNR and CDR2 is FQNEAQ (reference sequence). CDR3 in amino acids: CASSPVARVSSYEQYF. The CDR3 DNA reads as TGTGCCAGCAGCCCCGTCGCCAGGGTGAGCTCCTACGAGCAGTACTTC.

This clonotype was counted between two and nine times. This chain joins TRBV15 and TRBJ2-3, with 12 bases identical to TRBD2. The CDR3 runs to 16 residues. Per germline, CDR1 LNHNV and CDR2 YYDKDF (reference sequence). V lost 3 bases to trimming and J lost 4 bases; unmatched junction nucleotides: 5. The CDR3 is CATSSPLAGGPDTQYF. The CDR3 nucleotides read TGTGCCACCAGCAGTCCACTAGCGGGAGGACCAGATACGCAGTATTTT.